This T cell receptor (beta chain) stems from a study of OX40 agonist ivuxolimab in advanced cancers. Findings and limits, study-wide: At 0.1 to 3.0 mg/kg, CD4+ and CD8+ blood T cells expanded clonally by week 6.

About this clone itself: Its antigen is still unknown.

The assay was immunoSEQ multiplex PCR, and TCRdb's table has in-frame clones only and misses some. The sample has around 72,000 clones, over 75% seen once. Baseline was the first blood sampling point, followed by cycle 4 day 1 and cycle 7 day 1. With 2 bases clipped from V and 4 bases from J, the junction kept 8 bases outside the gene matches. The CDR3 extends over 16 amino acids. From germline, CDR1 is MNHEY and CDR2 SVGAGI. The chain combines TRBV6-5 with TRBJ1-2; TRBD1 agrees at 9 bases. The sequencing here drew on CD4+ or CD8+ T cells sorted from blood, taken in a trial of the OX40 agonist ivuxolimab. The receptor comes from an adult with an advanced solid tumor such as melanoma, head and neck, liver or kidney cancer. The CDR3 loop is CASSYAGGQGIYGYTF. The CDR3 coding sequence is TGTGCCAGCAGTTACGCAGGAGGACAGGGGATCTATGGCTACACCTTC.